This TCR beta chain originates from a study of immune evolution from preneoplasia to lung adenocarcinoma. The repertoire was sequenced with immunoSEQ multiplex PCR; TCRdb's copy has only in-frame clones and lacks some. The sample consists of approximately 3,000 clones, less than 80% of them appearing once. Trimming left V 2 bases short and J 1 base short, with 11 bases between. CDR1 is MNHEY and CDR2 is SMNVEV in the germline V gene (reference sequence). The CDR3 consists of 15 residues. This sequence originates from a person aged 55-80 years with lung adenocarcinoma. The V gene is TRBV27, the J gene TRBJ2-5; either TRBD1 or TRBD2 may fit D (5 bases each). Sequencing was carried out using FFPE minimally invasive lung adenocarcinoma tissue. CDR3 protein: CASSLRDRSQETQYF. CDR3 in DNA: TGTGCCAGCAGTTTAAGGGACCGATCCCAAGAGACCCAGTACTTC.